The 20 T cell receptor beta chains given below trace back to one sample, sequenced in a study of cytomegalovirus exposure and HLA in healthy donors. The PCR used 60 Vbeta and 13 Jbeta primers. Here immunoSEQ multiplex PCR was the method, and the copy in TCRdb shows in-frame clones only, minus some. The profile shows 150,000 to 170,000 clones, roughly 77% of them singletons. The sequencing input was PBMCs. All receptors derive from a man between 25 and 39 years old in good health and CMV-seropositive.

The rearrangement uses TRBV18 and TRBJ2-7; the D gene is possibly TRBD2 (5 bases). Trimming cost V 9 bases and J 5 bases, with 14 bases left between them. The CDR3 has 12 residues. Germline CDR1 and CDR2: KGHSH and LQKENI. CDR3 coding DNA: TGTGCCAGTATGACGGTCGGGGACGAGCAGTACTTC. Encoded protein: CASMTVGDEQYF.

Here the CDR3 reads CASRGLSTDTQYF. The CDR3 DNA is TGTGCCAGCAGGGGCCTTAGCACAGATACGCAGTATTTT. The chain recombines TRBV2 with TRBJ2-3; D remains unclear. This CDR3 is built from 13 residues. Germline assignment: CDR1 SNHLY and CDR2 FYNNEI. Trimming removed 6 bases at V and 0 bases at J, with 7 bases between. The variable domain in full, completed from reference TRBV2 and TRBJ2-3, reads EPEVTQTPSHQVTQMGQEVILRCVPISNHLYFYWYRQILGQKVEFLVSFYNNEISEKSEIFDDQFSVERPDGSNFTLKIRSTKLEDSAMYFCASRGLSTDTQYFGPGTRLTVL.

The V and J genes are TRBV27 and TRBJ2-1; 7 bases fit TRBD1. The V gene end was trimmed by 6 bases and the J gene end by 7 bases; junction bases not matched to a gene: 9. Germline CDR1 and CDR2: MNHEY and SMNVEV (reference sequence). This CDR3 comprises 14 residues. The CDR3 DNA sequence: TGTGCCAGCAGGTGGGGACAGCTCCCGAATGAGCAGTTCTTC. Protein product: CASRWGQLPNEQFF.

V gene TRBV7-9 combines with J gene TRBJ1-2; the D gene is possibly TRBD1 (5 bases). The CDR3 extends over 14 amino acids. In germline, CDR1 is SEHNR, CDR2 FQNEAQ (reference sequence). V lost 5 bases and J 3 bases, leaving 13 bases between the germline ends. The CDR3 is CASSLVREDYGYTF. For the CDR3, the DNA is TGTGCCAGCAGCCTTGTCAGGGAGGACTATGGCTACACCTTC.

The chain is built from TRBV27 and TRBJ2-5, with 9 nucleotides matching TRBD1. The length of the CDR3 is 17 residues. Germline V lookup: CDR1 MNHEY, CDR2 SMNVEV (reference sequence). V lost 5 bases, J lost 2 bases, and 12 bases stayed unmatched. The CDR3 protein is CASSLISDRGLQETQYF. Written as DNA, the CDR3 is TGTGCCAGCAGTCTTATTTCGGACAGGGGCCTACAAGAGACCCAGTACTTC.

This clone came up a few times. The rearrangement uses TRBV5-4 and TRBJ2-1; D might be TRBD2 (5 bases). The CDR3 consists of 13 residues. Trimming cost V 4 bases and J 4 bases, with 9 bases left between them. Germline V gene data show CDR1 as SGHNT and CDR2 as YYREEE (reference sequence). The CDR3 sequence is CASSQADYNEQFF. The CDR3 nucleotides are TGTGCCAGCAGCCAAGCGGATTACAATGAGCAGTTCTTC. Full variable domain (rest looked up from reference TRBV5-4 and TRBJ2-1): ETGVTQSPTHLIKTRGQQVTLRCSSQSGHNTVSWYQQALGQGPQFIFQYYREEENGRGNFPPRFSGLQFPNYSSELNVNALELDDSALYLCASSQADYNEQFFGPGTRLTVL.

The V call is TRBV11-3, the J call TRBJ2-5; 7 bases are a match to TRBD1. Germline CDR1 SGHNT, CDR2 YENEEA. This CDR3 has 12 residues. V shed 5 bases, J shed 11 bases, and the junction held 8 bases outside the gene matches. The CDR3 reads CASSLIDREQYF. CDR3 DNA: TGTGCCAGCAGCCTAATCGACAGGGAGCAGTACTTC.

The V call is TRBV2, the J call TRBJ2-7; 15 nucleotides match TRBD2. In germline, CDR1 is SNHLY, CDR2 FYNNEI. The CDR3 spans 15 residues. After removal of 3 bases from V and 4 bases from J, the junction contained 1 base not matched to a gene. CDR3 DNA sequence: TGTGCCAGCAGTGAGGGACTAGCGGGAGGATACGAGCAGTACTTC. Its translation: CASSEGLAGGYEQYF.

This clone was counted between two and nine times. CDR3 in amino acids: CATSRVEVHEQYF. The CDR3 bases are TGTGCCACCAGCAGAGTGGAGGTCCACGAGCAGTACTTC. V usage is TRBV15 and J usage is TRBJ2-7; a possible D gene is TRBD2 (5 bases). Trimming left V 1 base short and J 5 bases short, with 9 bases between. The CDR3 contains 13 residues. Germline assignment: CDR1 LNHNV and CDR2 YYDKDF (reference sequence).

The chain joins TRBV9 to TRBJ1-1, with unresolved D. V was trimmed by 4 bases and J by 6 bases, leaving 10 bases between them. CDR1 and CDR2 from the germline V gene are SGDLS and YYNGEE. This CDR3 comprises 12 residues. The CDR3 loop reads CASSPGSAEAFF. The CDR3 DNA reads TGTGCCAGCAGCCCAGGTTCCGCTGAAGCTTTCTTT.

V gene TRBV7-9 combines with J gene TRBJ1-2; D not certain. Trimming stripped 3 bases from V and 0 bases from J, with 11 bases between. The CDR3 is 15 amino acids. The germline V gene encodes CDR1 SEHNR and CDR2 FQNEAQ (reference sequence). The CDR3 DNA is TGTGCCAGCAGCTTTCGAAACCCAGCTAACTATGGCTACACCTTC. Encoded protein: CASSFRNPANYGYTF.

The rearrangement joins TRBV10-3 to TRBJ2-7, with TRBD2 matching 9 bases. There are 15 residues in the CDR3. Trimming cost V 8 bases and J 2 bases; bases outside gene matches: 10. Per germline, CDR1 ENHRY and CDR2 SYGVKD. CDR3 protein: CAIAGTAGGTYEQYF. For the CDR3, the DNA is TGTGCCATCGCGGGAACAGCGGGAGGAACCTACGAGCAGTACTTC.

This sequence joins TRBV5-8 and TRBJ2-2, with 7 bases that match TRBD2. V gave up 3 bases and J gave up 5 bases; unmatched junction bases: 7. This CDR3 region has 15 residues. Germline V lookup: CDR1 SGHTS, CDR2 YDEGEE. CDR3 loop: CASSSGLRGTGELFF. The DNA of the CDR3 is TGTGCCAGCAGCTCGGGACTAAGGGGTACCGGGGAGCTGTTTTTT.

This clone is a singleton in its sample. CDR3 amino acids: CASSVGPQLNTEAFF. As DNA, the CDR3 is TGTGCCAGCAGCGTAGGGCCACAGCTGAACACTGAAGCTTTCTTT. V usage is TRBV9 and J usage is TRBJ1-1; D uncertain. Germline CDR1 reads SGDLS; CDR2 reads YYNGEE. This CDR3 comprises 15 residues. V lost 0 bases to trimming and J lost 0 bases, with 9 bases between them.

CDR3 nucleotides: TGTGCCAGCAGCTTAGCAGGGGCCAATCAGCCCCAGCATTTT. It is translated as CASSLAGANQPQHF. The gene calls are TRBV11-2 and TRBJ1-5; D is possibly TRBD1 (6 bases). V dropped 1 base and J dropped 3 bases, with 7 bases sitting between them. The length of the CDR3 is 14 residues. Germline loops: CDR1 SGHAT, CDR2 FQNNGV. The full variable domain, completed using reference TRBV11-2 and TRBJ1-5, is EAGVAQSPRYKIIEKRQSVAFWCNPISGHATLYWYQQILGQGPKLLIQFQNNGVVDDSQLPKDRFSAERLKGVDSTLKIQPAKLEDSAVYLCASSLAGANQPQHFGDGTRLSIL.

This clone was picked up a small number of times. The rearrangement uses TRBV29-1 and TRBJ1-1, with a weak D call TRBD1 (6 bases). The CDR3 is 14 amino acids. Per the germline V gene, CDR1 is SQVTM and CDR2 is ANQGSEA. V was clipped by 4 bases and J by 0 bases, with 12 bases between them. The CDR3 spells CSVAVGTLNTEAFF. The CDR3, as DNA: TGCAGCGTTGCCGTAGGGACACTGAACACTGAAGCTTTCTTT.

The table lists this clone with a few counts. For the CDR3, the DNA is TGTGCCAGCAGGCCAGCGAGCGGGAGGGTCACAGATACGCAGTATTTT. It translates to CASRPASGRVTDTQYF. The chain carries TRBV28 and TRBJ2-3, with 10 bases that match TRBD2. Germline lookup yields CDR1 MDHEN and CDR2 SYDVKM. This CDR3 is 16 amino acids long. Trimming took 6 bases from V and 2 from J; bases not matched to a gene: 8.

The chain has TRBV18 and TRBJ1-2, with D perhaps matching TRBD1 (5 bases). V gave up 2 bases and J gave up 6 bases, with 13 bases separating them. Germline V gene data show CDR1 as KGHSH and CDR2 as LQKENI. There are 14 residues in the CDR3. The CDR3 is CASSPSGARDGYTF. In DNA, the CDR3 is TGTGCCAGCTCACCAAGCGGGGCGCGCGATGGCTACACCTTC.

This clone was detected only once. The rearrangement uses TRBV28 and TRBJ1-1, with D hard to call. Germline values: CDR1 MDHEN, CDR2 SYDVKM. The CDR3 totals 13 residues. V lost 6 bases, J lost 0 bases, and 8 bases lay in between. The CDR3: CASRLRVNTEAFF. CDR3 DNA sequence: TGTGCCAGCAGACTACGGGTGAACACTGAAGCTTTCTTT.

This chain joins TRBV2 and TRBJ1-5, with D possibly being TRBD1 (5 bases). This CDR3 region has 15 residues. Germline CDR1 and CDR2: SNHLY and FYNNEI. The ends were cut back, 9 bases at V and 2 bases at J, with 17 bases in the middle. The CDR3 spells CASQEDRRGNQPQHF. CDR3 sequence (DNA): TGTGCCAGTCAGGAAGACAGACGGGGCAATCAGCCCCAGCATTTT.